The 30 T cell receptor beta chains reported below all come from one sample, sequenced in a study of blood T cell repertoires in COVID-19. Here immunoSEQ multiplex PCR was the method, and the copy in TCRdb shows in-frame clones only, minus some. The sample contains approximately 100,000 clones, approximately 92% of which appear only once. Sample: peripheral blood. The source of these receptors is a man in his 70s with acute or convalescent COVID-19.

This chain joins TRBV4-1 and TRBJ2-1; a possible D gene is TRBD2 (6 bases). The CDR3 has 13 amino acids. The V end lost 1 base, the J end lost 9 bases, and 10 bases lay between the germline ends. Per germline, CDR1 MGHRA and CDR2 YSYEKL. CDR3 residues: CASSQVGGIEQFF. The CDR3 coding sequence is TGCGCCAGCAGCCAAGTGGGGGGTATTGAGCAGTTCTTC.

The V and J genes are TRBV7-2 and TRBJ1-3; TRBD1 aligns across 9 bases. The CDR3 consists of 15 residues. Germline loops: CDR1 SGHTA, CDR2 FQGNSA. With 5 bases clipped from V and 4 bases from J, the junction kept 6 bases outside the gene matches. The CDR3 is CASSPQGARGNTIYF. The DNA for the CDR3 is TGTGCCAGCAGCCCACAGGGGGCGAGGGGAAACACCATATATTTT.

The genes are TRBV7-2 and TRBJ2-7, with D possibly TRBD2 on 5 matching bases. There are 14 residues in the CDR3. The V and J ends lost 2 bases and 5 bases respectively, with 13 bases between them. Germline V gene sequence: CDR1 SGHTA, CDR2 FQGNSA. Written as DNA, the CDR3 is TGTGCCAGCAGCTTAAAGTTAGCGATTCACGAGCAGTACTTC. Translating gives CASSLKLAIHEQYF.

The V gene is TRBV6-5, the J gene TRBJ1-2; 7 bases line up with TRBD1. CDR3 size: 14 residues. After removal of 1 base from V and 6 bases from J, the junction contained 5 bases not matched to a gene. The germline gives CDR1 MNHEY, CDR2 SVGAGI. CDR3 bases: TGTGCCAGCAGTTACTACTCCAGGGGGGATGGCTACACCTTC. Amino acids: CASSYYSRGDGYTF.

The chain is built from TRBV24-1 and TRBJ1-1; TRBD1 might be the D (6 bases). CDR3 length: 12 amino acids. CDR1 is KGHDR, CDR2 SFDVKD, per germline. V was shortened by 7 bases and J by 10 bases, with 15 bases between the two germline ends. CDR3 in DNA: TGTGCCACCAGATCAGGGGAGGGGAGAGCTTTCTTT. Protein: CATRSGEGRAFF.

About this clone itself: Other DNA sequences in this sample translate to the same CDR3. The chain is built from TRBV11-2 and TRBJ1-5, with no clear D. Trimming left V 1 base short and J 3 bases short, with 7 bases between. The CDR3 is 14 residues long. CDR1 is SGHAT, CDR2 FQNNGV, per germline. CDR3 coding DNA: TGTGCCAGCAGCTTAGGAGGCTCCAATCAGCCCCAGCATTTT. Translated, it gives CASSLGGSNQPQHF. Based on the CDR3 plus reference TRBV11-2 and TRBJ1-5, the full variable domain is EAGVAQSPRYKIIEKRQSVAFWCNPISGHATLYWYQQILGQGPKLLIQFQNNGVVDDSQLPKDRFSAERLKGVDSTLKIQPAKLEDSAVYLCASSLGGSNQPQHFGDGTRLSIL.

The chain joins TRBV10-1 to TRBJ2-1; TRBD2 matches 8 bases. This CDR3 has 17 residues. Trimming at V came to 4 bases and at J to 0 bases, leaving 8 bases not matched to a gene. Germline CDR1 is WNHNN and CDR2 is SYGVQD (reference sequence). The CDR3 DNA sequence: TGCGCCAGCAGTGTAGCCCTGCTAGCGGGCTCCTACAATGAGCAGTTCTTC. It specifies CASSVALLAGSYNEQFF.

The V gene is TRBV28, the J gene TRBJ2-7; 7 bases agree with TRBD2. Unmatched junction bases numbered 7, after V lost 9 bases and J lost 2 bases. The CDR3 spans 13 residues. Germline lookup yields CDR1 MDHEN and CDR2 SYDVKM. The CDR3 sequence: CASSGLVTYEQYF. As DNA, the CDR3 is TGTGCCAGTAGCGGGCTGGTTACCTACGAGCAGTACTTC.

The gene calls are TRBV6-5 and TRBJ2-7; TRBD2 aligns across 7 bases. CDR1 is MNHEY and CDR2 is SVGAGI in the germline V gene. The CDR3 loop spans 14 amino acids. The ends lost 0 bases at V and 3 bases at J; junction bases unmatched: 2. For the CDR3, the DNA is TGTGCCAGCAGTTACTCCGGGACTAACTACGAGCAGTACTTC. The encoded protein is CASSYSGTNYEQYF.

This sequence joins TRBV11-2 and TRBJ2-7, with TRBD1 matching 7 bases. The germline V gene encodes CDR1 SGHAT and CDR2 FQNNGV. The CDR3 is made up of 14 amino acids. V gave up 5 bases and J gave up 2 bases; unmatched junction bases: 6. CDR3 nucleotide sequence: TGTGCCAGCAGCCCCACAGGGGCCACCTACGAGCAGTACTTC. Translated, it gives CASSPTGATYEQYF.

The V gene is TRBV12-3 or TRBV12-4, the J gene TRBJ2-1; 7 bases line up with TRBD2. V was clipped by 6 bases and J by 9 bases; unmatched bases: 5. The CDR3 runs to 12 residues. This CDR3 reads CASRPGGREQFF. CDR3 nucleotides: TGTGCCAGCAGGCCGGGGGGTCGTGAGCAGTTCTTC.

The rearrangement uses TRBV4-2 and TRBJ2-5; TRBD2 is a possible D gene (5 bases). This CDR3 contains 13 residues. The V and J ends lost 4 bases and 2 bases respectively, with 8 bases between them. Germline V gene sequence: CDR1 LGHNA, CDR2 YNFKEQ. The CDR3 spells CASSPDWQETQYF. The CDR3 DNA sequence: TGTGCCAGCAGCCCGGACTGGCAAGAGACCCAGTACTTC.

The J gene is TRBJ2-7, the V gene TRBV6-5, with TRBD2 identical over 8 bases. The CDR3 runs to 14 residues. Trimming at V came to 6 bases and at J to 4 bases, leaving 8 bases not matched to a gene. CDR1 and CDR2 (germline): MNHEY, SVGAGI. DNA for the CDR3: TGTGCCAGCAGCCCCCGTTTAGCGGGGTACGAGCAGTACTTC. This gives the protein CASSPRLAGYEQYF.

The rearrangement uses TRBV28 and TRBJ1-4; perhaps TRBD1 as D (6 bases). V gave up 6 bases and J gave up 3 bases, with 14 bases separating them. Germline V gene sequence: CDR1 MDHEN, CDR2 SYDVKM. The CDR3 has 15 residues. The CDR3 region has the DNA TGTGCCAGCAGCAAAGCAGGGGCTGCTAATGAAAAACTGTTTTTT. Translated, it gives CASSKAGAANEKLFF.

V gene TRBV5-5 combines with J gene TRBJ1-2; 8 bases are a match to TRBD1. The CDR3 covers 14 residues. The germline CDR1 and CDR2 sequences are SGHKS and YYEKEE (reference sequence). V shed 3 bases and J 6 bases; nucleotides not matched to a gene: 7. The CDR3 DNA sequence: TGTGCCAGCAGCTCTCAACAGGGGGTTCATGGCTACACCTTC. It codes for CASSSQQGVHGYTF.

The chain joins TRBV28 to TRBJ2-5, with a possible D match to TRBD2 (6 bases). This CDR3 has 13 amino acids. V lost 6 bases to trimming and J lost 2 bases, with 10 bases between them. Germline V gene sequence: CDR1 MDHEN, CDR2 SYDVKM. The CDR3 is CASRRGLQETQYF. CDR3 coding DNA: TGTGCCAGCAGAAGGGGACTTCAAGAGACCCAGTACTTC.

The rearrangement uses TRBV6-5 and TRBJ2-7, with D possibly matching TRBD2 (5 bases). The ends were cut back, 6 bases at V and 3 bases at J, with 15 bases in the middle. This CDR3 region has 14 residues. Germline CDR1 and CDR2: MNHEY and SVGAGI. The CDR3 sequence is CASRVGNGDYEQYF. The CDR3 bases are TGTGCCAGCAGAGTGGGGAACGGGGACTACGAGCAGTACTTC.

The chain carries TRBV7-2 and TRBJ1-3; 9 nucleotides match TRBD1. This CDR3 is 14 amino acids long. CDR1 is SGHTA, CDR2 FQGNSA, per germline. J gave up 5 bases and V 4 bases, and 3 bases lay outside the gene matches. The CDR3 DNA reads TGTGCCAGCAGCTGGGGACAGGGACGAAACACCATATATTTT. It translates to CASSWGQGRNTIYF.

With respect to this clone: This CDR3 is also generated by other DNA sequences in the sample. The chain has TRBV7-9 and TRBJ2-7; 7 nucleotides agree with TRBD1. The CDR3 contains 14 residues. Trimming cost V 2 bases and J 4 bases; bases outside gene matches: 5. Germline values: CDR1 SEHNR, CDR2 FQNEAQ (reference sequence). Here the CDR3 reads CASSLRQGPYEQYF. The CDR3 nucleotides are TGTGCCAGCAGCTTAAGACAGGGCCCTTACGAGCAGTACTTC.

V and J are TRBV5-6 and TRBJ2-1; D is undetermined. Germline CDR1 is SGHDT and CDR2 is YYEEEE. This CDR3 has 15 amino acids. V gave up 4 bases and J gave up 0 bases, with 11 bases separating them. The CDR3 DNA reads TGTGCCAGCAGCCCCGCGCTGAGCTCCTACAATGAGCAGTTCTTC. It translates to CASSPALSSYNEQFF.

The gene calls are TRBV7-3 and TRBJ1-3; D unclear. Trimming stripped 0 bases from V and 4 bases from J, with 10 bases between. Germline CDR1 reads SGHTA; CDR2 reads FQGTGA. The CDR3 loop spans 15 amino acids. CDR3 bases: TGTGCCAGCAGCTTAACAGGCGGGCCCGGAAACACCATATATTTT. It translates to CASSLTGGPGNTIYF.

This clone was detected once. CDR3 bases: TGTGCCAGCAGGCGACGGACAGGGCGCGACGAGCAGTACTTC. Amino acids: CASRRRTGRDEQYF. The V gene is TRBV6-5, the J gene TRBJ2-7; TRBD1 aligns across 8 bases. Germline V lookup: CDR1 MNHEY, CDR2 SVGAGI. J lost 5 bases, V lost 6 bases, and 9 bases had no gene match. The CDR3 runs 14 residues.

The V gene is TRBV6-5, the J gene TRBJ2-1; 10 nucleotides match TRBD1. The CDR3 is 14 residues long. V lost 6 bases to trimming and J lost 2 bases; unmatched junction nucleotides: 1. The germline CDR1 and CDR2 sequences are MNHEY and SVGAGI. CDR3 residues: CASRDRGPYNEQFF. CDR3 sequence (DNA): TGTGCCAGCAGAGACAGGGGGCCCTACAATGAGCAGTTCTTC.

A few counts support this clone. This chain connects TRBV3-1 (or the pseudogene TRBV3-2) to TRBJ1-2; D possibly corresponds to TRBD1 (5 bases). The CDR3 runs 16 residues. V was clipped by 0 bases and J by 6 bases, with 17 bases between them. Germline CDR1 and CDR2: LGHDT and YNNKEL (reference sequence). In DNA form, the CDR3 reads TGTGCCAGCAGCCAAGAGGGTACGGGACTGACGGATGGCTACACCTTC. Its protein is CASSQEGTGLTDGYTF.

The chain is built from TRBV4-2 and TRBJ1-6, with TRBD1 as a possible D gene (5 bases). This CDR3 comprises 17 residues. CDR1 LGHNA and CDR2 YNFKEQ come from the germline V gene. V was clipped by 0 bases and J by 1 base, with 10 bases between them. Here the CDR3 DNA reads TGTGCCAGCAGCCAAGACAGGGAAAGTTCCTATAATTCACCCCTCCACTTT. Translating it yields CASSQDRESSYNSPLHF.

The V call is TRBV3-1 (or the pseudogene TRBV3-2), the J call TRBJ2-3, with 7 positions matching TRBD2. V shed 4 bases, J shed 2 bases, and the junction held 6 bases outside the gene matches. Germline V gene lookup returns CDR1 LGHDT and CDR2 YNNKEL (reference sequence). The length of the CDR3 is 15 residues. Here the CDR3 reads CASSPSGANTDTQYF. CDR3 nucleotide sequence: TGTGCCAGCAGCCCAAGCGGGGCAAACACAGATACGCAGTATTTT.

The V and J genes are TRBV27 and TRBJ2-2; no firm D call. The CDR3 is 14 amino acids. Trimming took 3 bases from V and 0 from J, leaving 5 bases between them. Per germline, CDR1 MNHEY and CDR2 SMNVEV (reference sequence). The CDR3: CASSLRPNTGELFF. For the CDR3, the DNA is TGTGCCAGCAGTTTGAGGCCGAACACCGGGGAGCTGTTTTTT.

This clone came up once. V and J are TRBV2 and TRBJ1-4; 7 positions agree with TRBD1. Trimming took 5 bases from V and 7 from J; bases not matched to a gene: 4. Germline V gene lookup returns CDR1 SNHLY and CDR2 FYNNEI. This CDR3 has 13 residues. The CDR3 is CASSWTGGEKLFF. CDR3 in DNA: TGTGCCAGCAGTTGGACAGGAGGTGAAAAACTGTTTTTT.

This chain links TRBV29-1 with TRBJ2-1, with no clear D. CDR3 length equals 10 residues. Trimming cost V 4 bases and J 13 bases, with 11 bases left between them. The germline gives CDR1 SQVTM, CDR2 ANQGSEA. This chain's CDR3 is CSVGQAIQFF. Here the CDR3 DNA reads TGCAGCGTTGGGCAGGCGATTCAGTTCTTC.

The chain has TRBV10-2 and TRBJ1-5; no reliable D call. V lost 7 bases to trimming and J lost 7 bases, with 14 bases between them. This CDR3 has 13 amino acids. Germline CDR1 reads WSHSY; CDR2 reads SAAADI. CDR3 nucleotides: TGCGCCAGCACCTCCATCGACACCCAGCCCCAGCATTTT. Protein sequence: CASTSIDTQPQHF.